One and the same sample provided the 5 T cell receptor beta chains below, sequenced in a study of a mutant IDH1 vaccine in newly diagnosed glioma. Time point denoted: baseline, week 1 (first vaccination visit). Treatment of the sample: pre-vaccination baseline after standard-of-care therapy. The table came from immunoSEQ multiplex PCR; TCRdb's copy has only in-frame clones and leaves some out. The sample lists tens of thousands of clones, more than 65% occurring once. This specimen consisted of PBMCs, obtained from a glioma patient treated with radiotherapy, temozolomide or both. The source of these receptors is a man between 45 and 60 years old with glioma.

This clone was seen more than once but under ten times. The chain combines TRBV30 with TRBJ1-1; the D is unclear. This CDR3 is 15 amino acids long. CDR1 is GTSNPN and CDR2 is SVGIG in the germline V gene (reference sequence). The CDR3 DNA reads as TGTGCAGCGCCCCCAACAAAAGGGCACAACACTGAAGCTTTCTTT. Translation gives CAAPPTKGHNTEAFF.

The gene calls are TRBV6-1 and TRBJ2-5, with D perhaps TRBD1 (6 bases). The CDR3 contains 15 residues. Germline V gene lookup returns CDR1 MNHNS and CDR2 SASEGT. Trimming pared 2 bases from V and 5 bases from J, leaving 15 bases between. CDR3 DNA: TGTGCCAGCAGTGAATGGGGTACAGGGATGGAGACCCAGTACTTC. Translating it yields CASSEWGTGMETQYF.

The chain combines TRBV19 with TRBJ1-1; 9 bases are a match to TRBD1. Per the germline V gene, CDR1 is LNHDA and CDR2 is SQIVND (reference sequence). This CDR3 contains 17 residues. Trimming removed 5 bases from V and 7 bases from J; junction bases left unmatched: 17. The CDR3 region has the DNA TGTGCCAGTAGTTACCACGCGGGACAGGGAACTCTGAGTGAAGCTTTCTTT. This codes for CASSYHAGQGTLSEAFF.

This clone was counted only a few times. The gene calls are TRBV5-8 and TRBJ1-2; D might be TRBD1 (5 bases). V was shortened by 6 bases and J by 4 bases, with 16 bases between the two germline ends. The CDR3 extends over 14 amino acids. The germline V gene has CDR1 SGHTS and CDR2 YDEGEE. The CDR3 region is CASTIRGFGYGYTF. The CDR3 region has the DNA TGTGCCAGCACTATAAGGGGATTCGGCTATGGCTACACCTTC.

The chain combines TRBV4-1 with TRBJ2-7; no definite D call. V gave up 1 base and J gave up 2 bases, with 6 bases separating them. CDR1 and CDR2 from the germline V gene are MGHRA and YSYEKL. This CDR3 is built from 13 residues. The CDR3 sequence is CASSQVLAYEQYF. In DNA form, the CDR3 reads TGCGCCAGCAGCCAAGTATTGGCCTACGAGCAGTACTTC.